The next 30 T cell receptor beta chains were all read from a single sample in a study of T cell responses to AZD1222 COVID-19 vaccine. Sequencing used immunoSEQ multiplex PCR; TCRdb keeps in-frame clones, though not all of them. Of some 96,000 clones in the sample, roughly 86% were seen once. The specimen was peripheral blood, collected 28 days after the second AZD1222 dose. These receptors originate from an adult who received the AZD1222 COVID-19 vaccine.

The CDR3 coding sequence is TGTGCCAGCAGCTTAGAGGCGGGAGGGAACACCGGGGAGCTGTTTTTT. Its translation: CASSLEAGGNTGELFF. The V and J genes are TRBV7-6 and TRBJ2-2; 8 bases agree with TRBD2. Losses at the gene ends were 1 base for V and 1 base for J; bases not matched to a gene: 2. The CDR3 is made up of 16 amino acids. CDR1 is SGHVS and CDR2 is FNYEAQ in the germline V gene.

This chain's CDR3 is CASRTGGLNTIYF. For the CDR3, the DNA is TGTGCCAGCAGGACAGGGGGTTTGAACACCATATATTTT. V gene TRBV12-3 or TRBV12-4 combines with J gene TRBJ1-3; 9 bases line up with TRBD1. The CDR3 extends over 13 amino acids. Trimming cost V 6 bases and J 7 bases; bases outside gene matches: 4.

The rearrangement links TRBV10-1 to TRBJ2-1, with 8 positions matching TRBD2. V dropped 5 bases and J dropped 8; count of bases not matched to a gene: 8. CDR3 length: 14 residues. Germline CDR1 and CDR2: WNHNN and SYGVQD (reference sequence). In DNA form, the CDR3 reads TGCGCCAGCAGTCCTTGGACTAGCCGGGATGAGCAGTTCTTC. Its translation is CASSPWTSRDEQFF.

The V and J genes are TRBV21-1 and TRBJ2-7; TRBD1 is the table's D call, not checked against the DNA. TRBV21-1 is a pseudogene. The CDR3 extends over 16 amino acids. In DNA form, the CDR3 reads TGTGCCAGCAGCAAAGCTGAAGGACAGGGGCGACGCCAGCAGTACTTC. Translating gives CASSKAEGQGRRQQYF.

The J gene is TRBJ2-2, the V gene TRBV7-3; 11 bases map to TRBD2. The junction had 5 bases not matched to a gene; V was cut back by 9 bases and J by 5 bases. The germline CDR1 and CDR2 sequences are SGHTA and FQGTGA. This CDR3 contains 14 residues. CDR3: CASSRLAGTGELFF. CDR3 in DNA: TGTGCCAGTTCCAGACTAGCGGGAACCGGGGAGCTGTTTTTT. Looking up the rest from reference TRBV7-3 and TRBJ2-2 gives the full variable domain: GAGVSQTPSNKVTEKGKYVELRCDPISGHTALYWYRQSLGQGPEFLIYFQGTGAADDSGLPNDRFFAVRPEGSVSTLKIQRTERGDSAVYLCASSRLAGTGELFFGEGSRLTVL.

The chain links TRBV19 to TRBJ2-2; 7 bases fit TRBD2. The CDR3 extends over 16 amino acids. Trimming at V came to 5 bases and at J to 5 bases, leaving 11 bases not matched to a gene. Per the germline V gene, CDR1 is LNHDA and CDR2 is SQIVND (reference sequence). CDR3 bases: TGTGCCAGTAGTTCCTTGTCGGGAGGTTATACCGGGGAGCTGTTTTTT. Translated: CASSSLSGGYTGELFF.

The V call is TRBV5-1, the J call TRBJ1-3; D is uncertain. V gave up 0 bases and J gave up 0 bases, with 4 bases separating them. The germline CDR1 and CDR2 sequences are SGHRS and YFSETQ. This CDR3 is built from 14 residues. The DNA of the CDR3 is TGCGCCAGCAGCTTGGAGGCCTCTGGAAACACCATATATTTT. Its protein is CASSLEASGNTIYF. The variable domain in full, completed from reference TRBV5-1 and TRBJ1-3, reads KAGVTQTPRYLIKTRGQQVTLSCSPISGHRSVSWYQQTPGQGLQFLFEYFSETQRNKGNFPGRFSGRQFSNSRSEMNVSTLELGDSALYLCASSLEASGNTIYFGEGSWLTVV.

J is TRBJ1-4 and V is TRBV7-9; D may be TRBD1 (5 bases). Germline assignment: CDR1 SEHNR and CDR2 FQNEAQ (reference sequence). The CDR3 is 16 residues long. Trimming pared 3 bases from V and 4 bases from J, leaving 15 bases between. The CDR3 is CASSLSGGPLNEKLFF. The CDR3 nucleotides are TGTGCCAGCAGCTTGTCGGGGGGTCCCCTTAATGAAAAACTGTTTTTT.

CDR3 sequence reads: CAIRVGQGYTEAFF. In nucleotides, the CDR3 is TGTGCCATCAGAGTTGGTCAGGGCTACACTGAAGCTTTCTTT. The V gene is TRBV10-3, the J gene TRBJ1-1; maybe TRBD1 (5 bases). V was pared by 6 bases and J by 3 bases, with 14 bases between. Germline V CDR1 and CDR2: ENHRY, SYGVKD. The CDR3 extends over 14 amino acids.

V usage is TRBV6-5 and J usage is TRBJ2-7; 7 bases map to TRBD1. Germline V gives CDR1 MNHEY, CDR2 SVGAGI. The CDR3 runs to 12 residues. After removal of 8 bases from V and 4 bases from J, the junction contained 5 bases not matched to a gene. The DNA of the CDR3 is TGTGCCAGCCGGACAGGCGATTACGAGCAGTACTTC. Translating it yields CASRTGDYEQYF.

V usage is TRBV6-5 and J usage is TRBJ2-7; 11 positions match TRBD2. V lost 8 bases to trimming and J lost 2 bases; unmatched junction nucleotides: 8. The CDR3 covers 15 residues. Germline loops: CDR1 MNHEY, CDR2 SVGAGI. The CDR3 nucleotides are TGTGCCAGCCATGCTATAGCGGGAGGGCCCTACGAGCAGTACTTC. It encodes CASHAIAGGPYEQYF.

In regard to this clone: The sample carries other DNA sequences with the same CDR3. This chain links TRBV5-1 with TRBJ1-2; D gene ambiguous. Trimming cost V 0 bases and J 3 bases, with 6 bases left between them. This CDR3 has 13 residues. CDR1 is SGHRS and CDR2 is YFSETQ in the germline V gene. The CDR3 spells CASSLAGDYGYTF. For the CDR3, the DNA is TGCGCCAGCAGCTTGGCGGGAGACTATGGCTACACCTTC. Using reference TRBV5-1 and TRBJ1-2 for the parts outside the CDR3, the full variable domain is KAGVTQTPRYLIKTRGQQVTLSCSPISGHRSVSWYQQTPGQGLQFLFEYFSETQRNKGNFPGRFSGRQFSNSRSEMNVSTLELGDSALYLCASSLAGDYGYTFGSGTRLTVV.

For the CDR3, the DNA is TGTGCCAGTAGTATGTGGCCCTCCTCTGGAAACACCATATATTTT. Its protein product is CASSMWPSSGNTIYF. The rearrangement links TRBV19 to TRBJ1-3, with D unresolved. The CDR3 length is 15 residues. Germline CDR1 reads LNHDA; CDR2 reads SQIVND (reference sequence). V gave up 3 bases and J gave up 0 bases, with 9 bases separating them.

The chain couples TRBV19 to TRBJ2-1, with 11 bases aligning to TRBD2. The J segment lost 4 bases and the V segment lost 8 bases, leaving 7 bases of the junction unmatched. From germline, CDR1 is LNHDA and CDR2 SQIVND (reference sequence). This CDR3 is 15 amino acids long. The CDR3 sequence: CASGLGLAVYNEQFF. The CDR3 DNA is TGTGCCAGTGGCCTGGGACTAGCGGTATACAATGAGCAGTTCTTC.

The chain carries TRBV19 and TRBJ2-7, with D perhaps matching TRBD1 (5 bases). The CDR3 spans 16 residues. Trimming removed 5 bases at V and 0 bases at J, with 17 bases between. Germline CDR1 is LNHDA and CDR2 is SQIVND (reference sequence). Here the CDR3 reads CASSYRPQDRSYEQYF. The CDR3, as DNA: TGTGCCAGTAGTTACAGGCCCCAGGACCGCTCCTACGAGCAGTACTTC.

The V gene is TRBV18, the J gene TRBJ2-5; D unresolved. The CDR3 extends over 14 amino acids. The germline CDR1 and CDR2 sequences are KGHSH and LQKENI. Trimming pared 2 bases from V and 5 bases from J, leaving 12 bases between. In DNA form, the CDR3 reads TGTGCCAGCTCACCAGCCGACTCGCGGGAGACCCAGTACTTC. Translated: CASSPADSRETQYF.

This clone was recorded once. The chain's CDR3 is CASSLDRETQYF. As DNA, the CDR3 is TGTGCCAGCAGCTTAGATCGAGAGACCCAGTACTTC. The V and J genes are TRBV11-2 and TRBJ2-5; D is unclear. The V end was cut by 0 bases, the J end by 4 bases, with 3 bases between. CDR1 is SGHAT, CDR2 FQNNGV, per germline. The CDR3 contains 12 residues.

The CDR3 here is CARSPTPTYEQYF. CDR3 bases: TGTGCCAGAAGCCCCACACCTACCTACGAGCAGTACTTC. J is TRBJ2-7 and V is TRBV5-3; no definite D call. TRBV5-3 is filed as an ORF, its function uncertain. This CDR3 has 13 amino acids. The V gene lost 4 bases and the J gene lost 2 bases, with 10 bases spanning the gap.

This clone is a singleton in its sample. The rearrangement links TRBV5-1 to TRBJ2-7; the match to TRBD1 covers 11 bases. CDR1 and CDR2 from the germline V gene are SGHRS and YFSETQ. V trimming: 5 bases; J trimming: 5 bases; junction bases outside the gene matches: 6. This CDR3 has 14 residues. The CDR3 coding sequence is TGCGCCAGCAGTTCGGGACAGGGGGACGACGAGCAGTACTTC. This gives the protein CASSSGQGDDEQYF.

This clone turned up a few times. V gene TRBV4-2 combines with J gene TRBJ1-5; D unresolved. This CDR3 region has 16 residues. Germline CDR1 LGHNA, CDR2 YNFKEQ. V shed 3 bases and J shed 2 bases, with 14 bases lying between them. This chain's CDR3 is CASSHTAGLGNQPQHF. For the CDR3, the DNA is TGTGCCAGCAGCCATACAGCGGGGTTGGGCAATCAGCCCCAGCATTTT.

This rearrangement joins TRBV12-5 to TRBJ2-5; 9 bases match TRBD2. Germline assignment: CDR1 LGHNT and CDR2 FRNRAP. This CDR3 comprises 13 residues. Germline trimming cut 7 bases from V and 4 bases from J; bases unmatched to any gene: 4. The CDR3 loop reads CASDLRGGETQYF. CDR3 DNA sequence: TGTGCTAGTGACCTGCGGGGGGGAGAGACCCAGTACTTC.

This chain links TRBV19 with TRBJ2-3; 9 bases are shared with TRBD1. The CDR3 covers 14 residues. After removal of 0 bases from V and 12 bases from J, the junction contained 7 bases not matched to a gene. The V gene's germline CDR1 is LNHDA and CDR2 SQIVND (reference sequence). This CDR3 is CASSIDRDRVIQYF. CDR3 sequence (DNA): TGTGCCAGTAGTATAGATCGGGACAGGGTTATACAGTATTTT. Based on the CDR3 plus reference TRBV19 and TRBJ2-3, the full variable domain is DGGITQSPKYLFRKEGQNVTLSCEQNLNHDAMYWYRQDPGQGLRLIYYSQIVNDFQKGDIAEGYSVSREKKESFPLTVTSAQKNPTAFYLCASSIDRDRVIQYFGPGTRLTVL.

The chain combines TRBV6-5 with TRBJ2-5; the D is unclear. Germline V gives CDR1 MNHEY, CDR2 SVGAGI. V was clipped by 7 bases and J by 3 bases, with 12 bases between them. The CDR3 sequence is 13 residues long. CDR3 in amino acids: CASTLGGEETQYF. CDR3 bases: TGTGCCAGCACCCTCGGCGGTGAAGAGACCCAGTACTTC.

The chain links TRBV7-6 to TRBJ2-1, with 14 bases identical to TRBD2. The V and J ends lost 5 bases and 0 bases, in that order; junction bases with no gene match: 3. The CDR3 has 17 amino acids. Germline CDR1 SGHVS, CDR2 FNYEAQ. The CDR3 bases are TGTGCCAGCAGCCGGACTAGCGGGAGGACCTCCTACAATGAGCAGTTCTTC. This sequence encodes CASSRTSGRTSYNEQFF.

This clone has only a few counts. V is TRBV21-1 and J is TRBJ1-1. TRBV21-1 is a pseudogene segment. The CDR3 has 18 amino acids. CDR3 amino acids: CASSRKVRQSDLNTEAFF. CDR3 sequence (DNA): TGTGCCAGCAGCAGAAAGGTTCGTCAGAGCGATTTGAACACTGAAGCTTTCTTT.

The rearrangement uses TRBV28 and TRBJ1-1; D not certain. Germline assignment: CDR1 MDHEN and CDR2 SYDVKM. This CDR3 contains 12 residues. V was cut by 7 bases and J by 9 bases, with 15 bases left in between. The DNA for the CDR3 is TGTGCCAGCATGTATGTAAGAGGGAAAGCTTTCTTT. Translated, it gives CASMYVRGKAFF.

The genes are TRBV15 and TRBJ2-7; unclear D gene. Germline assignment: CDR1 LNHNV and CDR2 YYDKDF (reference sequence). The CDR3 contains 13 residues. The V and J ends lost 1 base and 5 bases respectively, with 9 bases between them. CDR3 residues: CATSRAPVDEQYF. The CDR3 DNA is TGTGCCACCAGCAGAGCCCCGGTGGACGAGCAGTACTTC.

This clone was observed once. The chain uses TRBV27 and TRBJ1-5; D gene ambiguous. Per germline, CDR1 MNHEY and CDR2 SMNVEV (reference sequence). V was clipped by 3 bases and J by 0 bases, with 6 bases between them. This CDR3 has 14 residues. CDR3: CASSFLPSNQPQHF. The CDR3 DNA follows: TGTGCCAGCAGTTTTCTCCCTAGCAATCAGCCCCAGCATTTT.

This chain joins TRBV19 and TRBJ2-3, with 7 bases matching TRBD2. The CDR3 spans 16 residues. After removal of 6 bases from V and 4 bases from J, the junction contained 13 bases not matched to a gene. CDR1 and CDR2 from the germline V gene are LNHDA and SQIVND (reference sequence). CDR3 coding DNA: TGTGCCAGTAGCACGACCCCCGGGACTACGTCAGATACGCAGTATTTT. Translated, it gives CASSTTPGTTSDTQYF.

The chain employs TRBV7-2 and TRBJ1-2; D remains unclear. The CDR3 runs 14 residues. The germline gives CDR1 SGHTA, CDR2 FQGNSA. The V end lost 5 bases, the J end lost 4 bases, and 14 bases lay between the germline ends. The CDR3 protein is CASSPSGGSYGYTF. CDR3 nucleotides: TGTGCCAGCAGCCCCTCGGGCGGTAGCTATGGCTACACCTTC. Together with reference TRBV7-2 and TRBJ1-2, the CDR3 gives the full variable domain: GAGVSQSPSNKVTEKGKDVELRCDPISGHTALYWYRQSLGQGLEFLIYFQGNSAPDKSGLPSDRFSAERTGGSVSTLTIQRTQQEDSAVYLCASSPSGGSYGYTFGSGTRLTVV.